The entry that follows covers one TCR beta chain sequence. Its antigen is currently unknown. These data come from a study of cytomegalovirus exposure and HLA in healthy donors. Study as a whole: Ancestry clustering placed around 81% of several hundred genotyped donors in the Caucasian-associated cluster.

With 60 Vbeta and 13 Jbeta primers, the PCR was carried out. The method was immunoSEQ multiplex PCR; TCRdb's version includes in-frame clones alone and lacks a portion of them. The sample includes 120,000 or so clones, around 77% seen only once; the top ten take 3.7%. General study findings and limits: Clonal expansion, a later analysis showed, was greater in HLA-associated TCR beta chains than in equally common others. Listed as cytomegalovirus-associated were 150 or so TCR beta chains. Earlier analysis looked at TCR beta V segments, and most were productive about 87% or about 30% of the time.

The CDR3 sequence is 15 residues long. Germline V gene sequence: CDR1 SGHNT, CDR2 YYREEE (reference sequence). V was cut by 0 bases and J by 6 bases, with 15 bases left in between. The specimen sequenced was PBMCs. The chain combines TRBV5-4 with TRBJ1-1; the D is unclear. This TCR was sampled from a human donor in good health. The chain's CDR3 is CASSLAGRSEAEAFF. The CDR3 bases are TGTGCCAGCAGCTTGGCCGGGAGGTCCGAAGCTGAAGCTTTCTTT.